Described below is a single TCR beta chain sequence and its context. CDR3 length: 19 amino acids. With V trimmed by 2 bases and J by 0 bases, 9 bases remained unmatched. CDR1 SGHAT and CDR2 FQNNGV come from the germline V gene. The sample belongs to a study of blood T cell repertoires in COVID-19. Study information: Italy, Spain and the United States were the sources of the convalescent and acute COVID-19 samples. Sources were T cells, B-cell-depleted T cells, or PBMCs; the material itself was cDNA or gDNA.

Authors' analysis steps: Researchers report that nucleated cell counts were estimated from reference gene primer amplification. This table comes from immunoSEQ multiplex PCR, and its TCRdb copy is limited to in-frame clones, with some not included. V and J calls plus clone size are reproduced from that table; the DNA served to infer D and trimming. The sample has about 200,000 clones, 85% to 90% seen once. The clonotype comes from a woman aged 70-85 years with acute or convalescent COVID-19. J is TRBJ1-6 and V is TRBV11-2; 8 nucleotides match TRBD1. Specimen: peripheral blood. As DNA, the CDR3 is TGTGCCAGCAGCTTATCACAGGGGGAATGGAGCTCCTATAATTCACCCCTCCACTTT. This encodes CASSLSQGEWSSYNSPLHF.